These 10 T cell receptor beta chains came from one sample sequenced in a study of shared clonotypes between healthy human individuals. Produced via immunoSEQ multiplex PCR; TCRdb's table is partial and in-frame only. The repertoire holds approximately 980,000 clones, with 70% to 85% as singletons. The sample comprised memory CD4+ T cells sorted from blood. Subset noted: CD45RA-negative fraction. The receptors shown here come from a man between 18 and 35 years old in good health.

This chain links TRBV10-3 with TRBJ2-7, with 8 nucleotides matching TRBD2. This CDR3 comprises 13 residues. V trimming: 10 bases; J trimming: 3 bases; junction bases outside the gene matches: 8. The germline V gene has CDR1 ENHRY and CDR2 SYGVKD. The CDR3 DNA sequence: TGTGCCAGCGGGGGGCAGGGCGGCTACGAGCAGTACTTC. Residues: CASGGQGGYEQYF.

The V call is TRBV7-9, the J call TRBJ2-5; the D gene is possibly TRBD1 (6 bases). Germline V gene sequence: CDR1 SEHNR, CDR2 FQNEAQ (reference sequence). Trimming stripped 3 bases from V and 2 bases from J, with 16 bases between. The length of the CDR3 is 16 residues. The CDR3 loop reads CASSFRTARYQETQYF. CDR3 in DNA: TGTGCCAGCAGCTTTAGGACAGCCCGATATCAAGAGACCCAGTACTTC.

V gene TRBV30 combines with J gene TRBJ1-2; weak D call: TRBD1 (5 bases). Trimming pared 2 bases from V and 7 bases from J, leaving 8 bases between. This CDR3 has 11 amino acids. Germline CDR1 is GTSNPN and CDR2 is SVGIG (reference sequence). The CDR3 DNA reads TGTGCCTGGAGTTCAGGGCCTGGCTACACCTTC. Residues: CAWSSGPGYTF.

In regard to this clone: The germline gene is not matched at one end of the junction; a read error may be the cause. The V call is TRBV20-1, the J call TRBJ1-2, with D possibly being TRBD1 (5 bases). Germline values: CDR1 DFQATT, CDR2 SNEGSKA (reference sequence). There are 9 residues in the CDR3. This CDR3 is CSAQQGHNF. In nucleotides, the CDR3 is TGCAGTGCTCAGCAGGGCCACAACTTC.

The chain couples TRBV18 to TRBJ1-2, with TRBD1 matching 7 bases. Germline V gene lookup returns CDR1 KGHSH and CDR2 LQKENI. The V segment lost 2 bases and the J segment 4 bases; nucleotides outside the gene matches: 4. This CDR3 contains 14 residues. CDR3 DNA sequence: TGTGCCAGCTCACCAACAGGGGAGCCCTATGGCTACACCTTC. Protein sequence: CASSPTGEPYGYTF.

This clone was detected a few times. The chain joins TRBV7-3 to TRBJ1-6, with D possibly being TRBD1 (5 bases). The CDR3 is 14 residues long. Trimming stripped 5 bases from V and 7 bases from J, with 12 bases between. CDR1 and CDR2 from the germline V gene are SGHTA and FQGTGA. The CDR3 sequence is CASSAEGANSPLHF. The CDR3 nucleotides read TGTGCCAGCAGCGCAGAAGGGGCCAATTCACCCCTCCACTTT.

The V and J genes are TRBV27 and TRBJ2-2; 7 nucleotides align to TRBD2. The germline gives CDR1 MNHEY, CDR2 SMNVEV (reference sequence). The CDR3 consists of 15 residues. V trimming: 2 bases; J trimming: 7 bases; junction bases outside the gene matches: 7. CDR3 sequence: CASSLLAEVNGELFF. CDR3 bases: TGTGCCAGCAGTTTACTAGCGGAGGTGAACGGGGAGCTGTTTTTT.

The chain has TRBV13 and TRBJ2-1; TRBD1 agrees at 7 bases. After removal of 6 bases from V and 2 bases from J, the junction contained 7 bases not matched to a gene. The CDR3 runs 15 residues. Looked up from germline, CDR1 is PRHDT and CDR2 is FYEKMQ (reference sequence). In DNA form, the CDR3 reads TGTGCCAGCAGTCACCGGGACAGAGCCTACAATGAGCAGTTCTTC. Translated: CASSHRDRAYNEQFF.

V usage is TRBV29-1 and J usage is TRBJ2-7; the D call may be TRBD1 or TRBD2 (5 bases each). The CDR3 runs 13 residues. Germline V gives CDR1 SQVTM, CDR2 ANQGSEA. V lost 4 bases to trimming and J lost 2 bases, with 12 bases between them. CDR3 residues: CSVARGTTYEQYF. In DNA form, the CDR3 reads TGCAGCGTTGCACGTGGGACCACCTACGAGCAGTACTTC.

The chain is built from TRBV9 and TRBJ1-2; 8 positions match TRBD1. In germline, CDR1 is SGDLS, CDR2 YYNGEE. The CDR3 is made up of 14 amino acids. With 6 bases clipped from V and 6 bases from J, the junction kept 10 bases outside the gene matches. CDR3: CASTLDREENGYTF. The CDR3 nucleotides are TGTGCCAGCACCCTGGACAGGGAGGAAAATGGCTACACCTTC.